A selection of T cell receptor beta chains follows, all from one sample in a study of CD8 T cells in Susac syndrome. TCRdb analysed the immunoSEQ multiplex PCR reads with MiXCR anew, one entry per CDR3 protein. In the table there are around 160,000 distinct CDR3 sequences, around 94% of which are singletons. Sequenced material: CD4+ T cells from PBMCs. These receptors were taken from a human donor with multiple sclerosis. Each CDR3 is given with its conserved first and last residue. Fields, in order: J gene, V gene, clone size, D gene, CDR3 protein, CDR3 DNA. D genes are given only for firm matches. Clone size is not always given. Where it is, it says once, few, many or a class for expanded clones.

TRBJ2-1 TRBV30 - - CASSLRDLDNEQFF TGTGCCTCTTCGCTCCGGGACCTTGACAATGAGCAGTTCTTC
TRBJ2-5 TRBV5-1 - - CASSSSGEETQYF TGCGCCAGCAGCTCCTCAGGGGAAGAGACCCAGTACTTC
TRBJ2-1 TRBV20-1 - TRBD1 CSAPGQPF TGCAGTGCCCCGGGACAGCCGTTC
TRBJ2-6 TRBV6-1 - - CASSEISGANVLTF TGTGCCAGCAGTGAAATCTCTGGGGCCAACGTCCTGACTTTC
TRBJ1-2 TRBV5-6 once TRBD1 CASSWIDRVHGYTF TGTGCCAGCAGCTGGATCGACAGGGTCCATGGCTACACCTTC
TRBJ2-3 TRBV19 - - CASSGGSPGTQYF TGTGCCAGTAGCGGTGGGAGCCCGGGTACGCAGTATTTT
TRBJ1-1 TRBV2 once - CASSRGPREAFF TGTGCCAGCAGTCGGGGCCCGAGGGAAGCTTTCTTT
TRBJ2-5 TRBV29-1 - - CSVARTGETQYF TGCAGCGTGGCCCGAACCGGGGAGACCCAGTACTTC
TRBJ2-3 TRBV20-1 - TRBD2 CSAPGSGRGTQYF TGCAGTGCACCGGGTAGCGGGAGAGGTACGCAGTATTTT
TRBJ1-2 TRBV12-3/TRBV12-4 - - CASSFTVGAGPSYTF TGTGCCAGCAGTTTCACTGTGGGGGCGGGCCCCAGCTACACCTTC
TRBJ2-1 TRBV5-1 - TRBD2 CASSLGGGQDEQFF TGCGCCAGCAGCTTGGGGGGAGGGCAGGATGAGCAGTTCTTC
TRBJ2-7 TRBV5-1 - - CASRQGGDYEQYF TGCGCCAGCAGACAGGGTGGCGACTACGAGCAGTACTTC
TRBJ1-6 TRBV3-1 - - CASSQVYMNSPLHF TGTGCCAGCAGCCAAGTGTACATGAATTCACCCCTCCACTTT
TRBJ2-5 TRBV10-3 - - CAISTFREETQYF TGTGCCATCAGTACCTTCCGTGAAGAGACCCAGTACTTC
TRBJ2-7 TRBV19 once TRBD1 CASSPTGTGTYEQYF TGTGCCAGTAGCCCCACCGGGACAGGGACCTACGAGCAGTACTTC
TRBJ2-1 TRBV5-1 - - CASSPPSSYNEQFF TGCGCCAGCAGCCCCCCGAGCTCCTACAATGAGCAGTTCTTC
TRBJ2-5 TRBV4-1 - TRBD2 CASSLTTSGKTQYF TGCGCCAGCAGCTTAACGACTAGCGGGAAGACCCAGTACTTC
TRBJ2-1 TRBV20-1 - TRBD2 CSARTSGAYNEQFF TGCAGTGCAAGGACTAGCGGGGCCTACAATGAGCAGTTCTTC
TRBJ2-1 TRBV18 - - CASSAGGPSSYNEQFF TGTGCCAGCTCAGCAGGAGGACCGAGCTCCTACAATGAGCAGTTCTTC
TRBJ2-1 TRBV10-3 - TRBD2 CAISESLAGEAEQFF TGTGCCATCAGTGAATCACTAGCGGGAGAAGCTGAGCAGTTCTTC
TRBJ2-1 TRBV20-1 - - CSARDRSTEQFF TGCAGTGCTAGAGATCGCAGCACTGAGCAGTTCTTC
TRBJ1-1 TRBV20-1 - - CSARDGGRTNTEAFF TGCAGTGCTAGAGATGGAGGACGGACGAACACTGAAGCTTTCTTT
TRBJ1-2 TRBV7-9 - - CASSFDGGYTF TGTGCCAGCAGCTTTGACGGAGGCTACACCTTC
TRBJ2-7 TRBV6-1 once - CASSATTATYEQYF TGTGCCAGCAGTGCCACAACTGCTACCTACGAGCAGTACTTC
TRBJ2-5 TRBV12-5 - - CASGSRPREETQYF TGTGCTAGTGGTTCCCGGCCCCGGGAAGAGACCCAGTACTTC
TRBJ1-5 TRBV19 - TRBD1 CASNARQGGGQPQHF TGTGCCAGTAATGCCCGACAGGGGGGAGGTCAGCCCCAGCATTTT
TRBJ2-7 TRBV5-5 - TRBD2 CASSLGREAVYEQYF TGTGCCAGCAGCTTGGGGCGGGAGGCTGTCTACGAGCAGTACTTC
TRBJ1-3 TRBV18 - - CASSPGQTLNTIYF TGTGCCAGCTCACCGGGCCAGACCCTAAACACCATATATTTT
TRBJ2-7 TRBV14 few - CASSQSGTVREQYF TGTGCCAGCAGCCAATCCGGGACGGTTCGCGAGCAGTACTTC
TRBJ2-3 TRBV19 - TRBD2 CASSTSGSLADTQYF TGTGCCAGTAGCACTAGCGGGAGTTTAGCAGATACGCAGTATTTT
TRBJ1-1 TRBV18 - TRBD1 CASSPGQENTEAFF TGTGCCAGCTCACCGGGACAGGAGAACACTGAAGCTTTCTTT
TRBJ1-1 TRBV12-3/TRBV12-4 - - CASSLQGVYTEAFF TGTGCCAGCAGTTTACAGGGTGTTTACACTGAAGCTTTCTTT
TRBJ2-3 TRBV27 - - CASRSFSRADTQYF TGTGCCAGCAGGTCCTTCTCTAGGGCAGATACGCAGTATTTT
TRBJ2-1 TRBV18 - - CASFSYNEQFF TGTGCCAGCTTCTCCTACAATGAGCAGTTCTTC
TRBJ2-1 TRBV29-1 - TRBD2 CSVAGLADYNEQFF TGCAGCGTTGCGGGACTAGCGGACTACAATGAGCAGTTCTTC
TRBJ1-2 TRBV5-1 - TRBD1 CASSNPGQGKDGYTF TGCGCCAGCAGTAATCCGGGACAGGGGAAAGATGGCTACACCTTC
TRBJ1-5 TRBV2 - - CASSDDFNQPQHF TGTGCCAGCAGTGACGACTTTAATCAGCCCCAGCATTTT
TRBJ2-7 TRBV15 - - CATSRGRAGEQYF TGTGCCACCAGCAGAGGGAGGGCGGGCGAGCAGTACTTC
TRBJ1-5 TRBV27 - - CASGRGGQPQHF TGTGCCAGCGGGAGGGGGGGTCAGCCCCAGCATTTT
TRBJ2-7 TRBV6-1 once - CASSSTSRGVGPYEQYF TGTGCCAGCAGCTCCACTAGCAGGGGTGTGGGGCCTTACGAGCAGTACTTC
TRBJ2-3 TRBV5-1 - - CASNPGADTQYF TGCGCCAGCAACCCAGGGGCAGATACGCAGTATTTT
TRBJ2-6 TRBV29-1 - - CSVTESGANVLTF TGCAGCGTGACAGAGTCTGGGGCCAACGTCCTGACTTTC
TRBJ2-2 TRBV2 - - CASKRTENTGELFF TGTGCCAGCAAGCGGACAGAGAACACCGGGGAGCTGTTTTTT
TRBJ2-7 TRBV5-1 - TRBD2 CASSSPRLAGGRIAWTYEQYF TGCGCCAGCAGCTCGCCGAGACTAGCGGGAGGGCGGATAGCATGGACCTACGAGCAGTACTTC
TRBJ1-1 TRBV12-3/TRBV12-4 - TRBD1 CASSPQTGYTEAFF TGTGCCAGCAGTCCCCAGACAGGGTACACTGAAGCTTTCTTT
TRBJ1-1 TRBV30 - - CAWSVGENTEAFF TGTGCCTGGAGTGTGGGGGAGAACACTGAAGCTTTCTTT
TRBJ1-2 TRBV4-3 - - CASSRVDSGYSGYTF TGCGCCAGCAGCCGGGTGGATTCCGGCTACTCTGGCTACACCTTC
TRBJ2-7 TRBV7-6 - - CASSLSSDFEYEQYF TGTGCCAGCAGCCTATCTAGCGACTTCGAATACGAGCAGTACTTC
TRBJ2-5 TRBV20-1 - - CSARPGVRLGQETQYF TGCAGTGCTAGGCCCGGGGTACGTTTGGGGCAAGAGACCCAGTACTTC
TRBJ1-5 TRBV20-1 - - CSARVGRSNQPQHF TGCAGTGCTAGAGTAGGAAGAAGCAATCAGCCCCAGCATTTT
TRBJ2-7 TRBV7-9 - TRBD2 CASSPSGSKSEQYF TGTGCCAGCAGTCCAAGCGGGAGTAAAAGCGAGCAGTACTTC
TRBJ1-1 TRBV30 - - CAWSPPGVKVFF TGTGCCTGGAGTCCTCCGGGGGTCAAGGTTTTCTTT
TRBJ1-5 TRBV12-3/TRBV12-4 - TRBD1 CASSPGQGVQPQHF TGTGCCAGCAGCCCAGGACAGGGAGTGCAGCCCCAGCATTTT
TRBJ1-5 TRBV6-1 few - CASSSSDSNQPQHF -